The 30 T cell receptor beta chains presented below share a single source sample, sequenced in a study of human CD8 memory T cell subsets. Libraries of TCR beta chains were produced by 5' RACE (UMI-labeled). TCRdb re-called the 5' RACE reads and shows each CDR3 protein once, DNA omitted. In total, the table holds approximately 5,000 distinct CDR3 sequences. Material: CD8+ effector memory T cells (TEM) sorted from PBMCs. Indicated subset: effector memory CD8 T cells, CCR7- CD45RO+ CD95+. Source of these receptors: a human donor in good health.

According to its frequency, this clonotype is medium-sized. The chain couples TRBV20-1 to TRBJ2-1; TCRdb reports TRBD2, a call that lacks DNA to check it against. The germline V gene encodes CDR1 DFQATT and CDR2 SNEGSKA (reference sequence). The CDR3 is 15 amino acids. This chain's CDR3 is CSASSGRAGSDEQFF.

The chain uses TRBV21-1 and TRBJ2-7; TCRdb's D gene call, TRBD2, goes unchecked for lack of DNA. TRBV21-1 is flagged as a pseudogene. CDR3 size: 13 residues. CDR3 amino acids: CASSKMEGHEQYF.

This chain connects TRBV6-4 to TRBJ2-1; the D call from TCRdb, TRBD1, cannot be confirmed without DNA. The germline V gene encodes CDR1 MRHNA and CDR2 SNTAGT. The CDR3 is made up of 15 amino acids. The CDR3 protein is CASSEGGSLYNEQFF.

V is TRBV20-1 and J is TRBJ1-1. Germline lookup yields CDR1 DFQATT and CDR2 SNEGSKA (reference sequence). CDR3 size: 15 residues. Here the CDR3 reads CSARDHMRANTEAFF.

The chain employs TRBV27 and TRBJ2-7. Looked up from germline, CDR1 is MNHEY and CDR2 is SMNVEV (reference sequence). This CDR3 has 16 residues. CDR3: CASSLSYADAPYEQYF.

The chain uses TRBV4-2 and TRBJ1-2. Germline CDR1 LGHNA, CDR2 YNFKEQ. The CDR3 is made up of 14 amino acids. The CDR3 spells CASSQGIGVHGYTF.

CDR3 in amino acids: CASSSITGTGFFVDEQYF. This chain links TRBV11-3 with TRBJ2-7; TCRdb designates TRBD1, a call that cannot be tested without DNA. The CDR3 spans 18 residues. Per the germline V gene, CDR1 is SGHNT and CDR2 is YENEEA.

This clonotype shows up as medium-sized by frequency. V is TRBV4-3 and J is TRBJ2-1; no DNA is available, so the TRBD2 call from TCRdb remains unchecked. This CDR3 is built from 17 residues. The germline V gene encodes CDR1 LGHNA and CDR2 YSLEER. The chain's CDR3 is CASSQEVSGQTYNEQFF.

CDR3 region: CASSPSTISGANVLTF. This sequence joins TRBV28 and TRBJ2-6. Germline V gene data show CDR1 as MDHEN and CDR2 as SYDVKM. CDR3 size: 16 residues.

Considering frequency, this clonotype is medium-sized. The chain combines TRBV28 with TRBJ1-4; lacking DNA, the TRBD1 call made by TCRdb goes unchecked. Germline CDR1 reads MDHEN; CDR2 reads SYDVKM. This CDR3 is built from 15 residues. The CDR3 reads CASSPGQGESEKLFF.

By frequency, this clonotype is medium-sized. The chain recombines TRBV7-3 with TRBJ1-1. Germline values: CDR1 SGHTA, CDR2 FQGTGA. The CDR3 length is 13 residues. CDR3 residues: CASSQPPNTEAFF.

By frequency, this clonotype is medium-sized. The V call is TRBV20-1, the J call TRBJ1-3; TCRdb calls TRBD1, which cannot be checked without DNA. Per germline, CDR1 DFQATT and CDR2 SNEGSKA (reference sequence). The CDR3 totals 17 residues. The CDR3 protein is CSARDEDGGDSGNTIYF.

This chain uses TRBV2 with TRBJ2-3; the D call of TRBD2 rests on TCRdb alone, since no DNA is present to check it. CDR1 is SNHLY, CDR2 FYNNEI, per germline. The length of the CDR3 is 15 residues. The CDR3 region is CASRSSGGATDTQYF.

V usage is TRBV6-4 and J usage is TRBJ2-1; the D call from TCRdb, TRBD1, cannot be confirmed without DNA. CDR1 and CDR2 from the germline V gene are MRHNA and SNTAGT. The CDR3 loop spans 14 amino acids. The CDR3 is CASSDGDLTNEQFF.

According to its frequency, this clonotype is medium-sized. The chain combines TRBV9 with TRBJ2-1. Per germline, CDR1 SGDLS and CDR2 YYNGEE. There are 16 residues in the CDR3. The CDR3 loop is CASSVVGEVSYNEQFF.

CDR3 sequence reads: CASSQDRREYTGELFF. The rearrangement uses TRBV4-3 and TRBJ2-2; TCRdb's assignment of TRBD1 cannot be checked, as there is no DNA. Germline-derived CDR1 and CDR2 are LGHNA and YSLEER. The CDR3 is 16 amino acids.

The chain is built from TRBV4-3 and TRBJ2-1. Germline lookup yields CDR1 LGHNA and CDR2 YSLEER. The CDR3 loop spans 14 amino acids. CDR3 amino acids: CASSQAMGYNEQFF.

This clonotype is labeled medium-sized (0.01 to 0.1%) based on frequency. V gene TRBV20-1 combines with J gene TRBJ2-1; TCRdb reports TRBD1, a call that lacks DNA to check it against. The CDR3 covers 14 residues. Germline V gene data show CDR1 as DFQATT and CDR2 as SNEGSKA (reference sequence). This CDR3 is CSSLTGLSYNEQFF.

This CDR3 is CASSPHAYRGRTDTQYF. The chain carries TRBV18 and TRBJ2-3; the D call of TRBD1 rests on TCRdb alone, since no DNA is present to check it. The length of the CDR3 is 17 residues. Germline CDR1 KGHSH, CDR2 LQKENI.

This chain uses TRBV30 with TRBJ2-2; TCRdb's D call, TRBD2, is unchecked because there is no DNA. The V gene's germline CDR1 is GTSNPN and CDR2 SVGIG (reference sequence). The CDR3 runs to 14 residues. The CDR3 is CAWSVGLETGELFF.

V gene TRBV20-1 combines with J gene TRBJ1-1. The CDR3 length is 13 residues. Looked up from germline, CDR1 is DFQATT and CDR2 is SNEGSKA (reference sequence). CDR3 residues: CSARFTADTEAFF.

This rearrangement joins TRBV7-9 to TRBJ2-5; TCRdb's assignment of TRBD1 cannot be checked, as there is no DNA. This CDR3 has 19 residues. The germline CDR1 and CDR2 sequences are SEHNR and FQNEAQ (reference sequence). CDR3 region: CASSPRRLTGRWGQETQYF.

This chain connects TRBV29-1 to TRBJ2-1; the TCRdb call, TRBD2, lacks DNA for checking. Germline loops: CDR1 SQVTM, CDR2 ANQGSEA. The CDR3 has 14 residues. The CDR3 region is CSAPVPGLRNEQFF.

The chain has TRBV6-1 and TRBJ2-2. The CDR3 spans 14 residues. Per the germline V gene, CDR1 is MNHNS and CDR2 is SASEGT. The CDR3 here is CASSENSDTGELFF.

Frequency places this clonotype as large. CDR3 sequence: CASSGMGHYGYTF. V usage is TRBV6-1 and J usage is TRBJ1-2; there is no DNA to check the TCRdb D call of TRBD1. The CDR3 totals 13 residues. CDR1 and CDR2 from the germline V gene are MNHNS and SASEGT.

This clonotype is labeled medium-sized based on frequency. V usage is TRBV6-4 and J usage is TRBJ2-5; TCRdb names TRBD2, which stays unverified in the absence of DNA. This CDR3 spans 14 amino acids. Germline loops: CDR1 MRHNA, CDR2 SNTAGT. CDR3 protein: CASSDSVGGETQYF.

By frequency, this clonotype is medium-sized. Here the CDR3 reads CATSRDGEYNEQFF. V is TRBV15 and J is TRBJ2-1; with no DNA, the TCRdb D assignment of TRBD2 cannot be verified. The CDR3 length is 14 residues. The V gene's germline CDR1 is LNHNV and CDR2 YYDKDF (reference sequence).

CDR3 residues: CASSLFGDSGVSSYEQYF. This chain joins TRBV11-2 and TRBJ2-7; TCRdb names TRBD2, which stays unverified in the absence of DNA. This CDR3 is 18 amino acids long. Germline V gene sequence: CDR1 SGHAT, CDR2 FQNNGV.

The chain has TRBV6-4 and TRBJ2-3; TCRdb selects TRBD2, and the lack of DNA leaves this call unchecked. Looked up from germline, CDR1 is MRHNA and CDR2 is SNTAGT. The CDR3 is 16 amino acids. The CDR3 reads CASSDTSGSGSDTQYF.

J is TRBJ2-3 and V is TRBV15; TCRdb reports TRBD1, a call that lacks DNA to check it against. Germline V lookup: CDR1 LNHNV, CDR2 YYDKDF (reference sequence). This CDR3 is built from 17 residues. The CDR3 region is CATSRDQGNPPTDTQYF. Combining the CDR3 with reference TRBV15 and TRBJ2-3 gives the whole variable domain DAMVIQNPRYQVTQFGKPVTLSCSQTLNHNVMYWYQQKSSQAPKLLFHYYDKDFNNEADTPDNFQSRRPNTSFCFLDIRSPGLGDTAMYLCATSRDQGNPPTDTQYFGPGTRLTVL.